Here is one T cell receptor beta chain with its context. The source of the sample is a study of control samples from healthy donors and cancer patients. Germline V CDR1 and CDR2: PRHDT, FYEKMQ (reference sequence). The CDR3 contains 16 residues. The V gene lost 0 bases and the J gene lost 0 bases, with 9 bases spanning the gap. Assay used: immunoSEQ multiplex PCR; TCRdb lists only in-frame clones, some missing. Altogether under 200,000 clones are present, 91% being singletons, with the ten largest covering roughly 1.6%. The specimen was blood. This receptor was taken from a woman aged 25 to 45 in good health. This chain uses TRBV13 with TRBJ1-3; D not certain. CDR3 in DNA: TGTGCCAGCAGCTTAGGACGCGTCCACTCTGGAAACACCATATATTTT. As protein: CASSLGRVHSGNTIYF.